These 17 T cell receptor beta chains share one sample of origin, sequenced in a study of cytomegalovirus exposure and HLA in healthy donors. The study ran its PCR with 60 Vbeta and 13 Jbeta primers. This table comes from immunoSEQ multiplex PCR, and its TCRdb copy is limited to in-frame clones, with some not included. The table shows 150,000 to 200,000 clones, with around 77% occurring only once. The sample taken for sequencing was PBMCs. The receptors were sampled from a man between 60 and 75 years old in good health and CMV-seronegative.

The chain has TRBV28 and TRBJ2-5, with 7 bases that match TRBD1. J lost 0 bases, V lost 7 bases, and 8 bases had no gene match. This CDR3 is built from 15 residues. The germline V gene has CDR1 MDHEN and CDR2 SYDVKM. The CDR3 DNA is TGTGCCAGCAATTCCTTACAGGGGTACCAAGAGACCCAGTACTTC. This sequence encodes CASNSLQGYQETQYF.

In regard to this clone: Other DNA variants within this sample encode the same CDR3. The chain couples TRBV18 to TRBJ2-7; no firm D call. V lost 2 bases, J lost 6 bases, and 17 bases lay in between. Germline lookup yields CDR1 KGHSH and CDR2 LQKENI. The CDR3 sequence is 15 residues long. DNA for the CDR3: TGTGCCAGCTCACCAGCCCTATCCGGGTTTGGCGAGCAGTACTTC. Protein product: CASSPALSGFGEQYF.

The chain combines TRBV18 with TRBJ1-5; maybe TRBD1 (6 bases). The V gene's germline CDR1 is KGHSH and CDR2 LQKENI. V gave up 2 bases and J gave up 1 base, with 9 bases separating them. The CDR3 is 15 amino acids. Written as DNA, the CDR3 is TGTGCCAGCTCACCAGGGGGCGGGAGCAATCAGCCCCAGCATTTT. Residues: CASSPGGGSNQPQHF.

The J gene is TRBJ1-2, the V gene TRBV28; maybe TRBD1 (6 bases). The CDR3 has 15 residues. V was cut by 5 bases and J by 5 bases, with 18 bases left in between. The V gene's germline CDR1 is MDHEN and CDR2 SYDVKM. Here the CDR3 reads CASSPPSPRGYGYTF. For the CDR3, the DNA is TGTGCCAGCAGTCCCCCGAGCCCGAGGGGGTATGGCTACACCTTC.

The table lists this clone with a count of one. The gene calls are TRBV2 and TRBJ1-6; TRBD1 agrees at 7 bases. This CDR3 has 18 residues. The V segment lost 3 bases and the J segment 7 bases; nucleotides outside the gene matches: 15. The germline gives CDR1 SNHLY, CDR2 FYNNEI. CDR3 coding DNA: TGTGCCAGCAGTGATATTTCAAAGGGACAGCCAAGCAATTCACCCCTCCACTTT. Protein product: CASSDISKGQPSNSPLHF.

The chain links TRBV29-1 to TRBJ1-2; D ambiguous. V lost 5 bases, J lost 8 bases, and 9 bases lay in between. CDR1 is SQVTM, CDR2 ANQGSEA, per germline. There are 10 residues in the CDR3. CDR3 sequence (DNA): TGCAGCGTTCTGGGCGACGGCTACACCTTC. Translating it yields CSVLGDGYTF.

The chain joins TRBV21-1 to TRBJ2-2; no DNA check was done on the table's D call, TRBD2. TRBV21-1 is described as a pseudogene. The CDR3 contains 14 residues. Written as DNA, the CDR3 is TGTGCCAGCAGCAAGACCGGACGGGGGAGGGAGCTGTTTTTT. It yields the protein CASSKTGRGRELFF.

The V call is TRBV4-1, the J call TRBJ2-3, with TRBD2 matching 9 bases. Per the germline V gene, CDR1 is MGHRA and CDR2 is YSYEKL. Trimming removed 0 bases from V and 6 bases from J; junction bases left unmatched: 4. This CDR3 is 15 amino acids long. CDR3 DNA sequence: TGCGCCAGCAGCCAAGAGGGTAGCGGGGGTGATACGCAGTATTTT. Translating gives CASSQEGSGGDTQYF.

This clone occurred a few times. DNA of the CDR3: TGTGCCAGCGATCGAAGCGGGAGGGCCGGGGAGACCCAGTACTTC. Residues: CASDRSGRAGETQYF. The rearrangement uses TRBV7-8 and TRBJ2-5, with TRBD2 matching over 10 bases. CDR1 and CDR2 from the germline V gene are SGHVS and FQNEAQ. The CDR3 contains 15 residues. Losses at the gene ends were 8 bases for V and 5 bases for J; bases not matched to a gene: 11.

This chain links TRBV7-2 with TRBJ2-7, with 7 bases that match TRBD2. The CDR3 contains 14 residues. Germline trimming cut 5 bases from V and 2 bases from J; bases unmatched to any gene: 6. Germline CDR1 and CDR2: SGHTA and FQGNSA. Written as DNA, the CDR3 is TGTGCCAGCAGCCTCCGGGCGGGGGCCTACGAGCAGTACTTC. Its translation: CASSLRAGAYEQYF.

This sequence joins TRBV7-8 and TRBJ1-1, with D tentatively TRBD1 (5 bases). V gave up 2 bases and J gave up 1 base, with 17 bases separating them. This CDR3 has 17 residues. Germline CDR1 and CDR2: SGHVS and FQNEAQ. The CDR3 DNA reads as TGTGCCAGCAGCTTACTGGGGCAAGGGGCCGAGAACACTGAAGCTTTCTTT. Protein sequence: CASSLLGQGAENTEAFF.

The gene calls are TRBV2 and TRBJ2-5; 9 positions agree with TRBD2. Losses at the gene ends were 6 bases for V and 1 base for J; bases not matched to a gene: 3. The germline V gene has CDR1 SNHLY and CDR2 FYNNEI. This CDR3 spans 14 amino acids. The CDR3 spells CASRAGGVQETQYF. DNA of the CDR3: TGTGCCAGCAGGGCGGGGGGGGTCCAAGAGACCCAGTACTTC.

J is TRBJ2-7 and V is TRBV30; D is undetermined. Germline CDR1 is GTSNPN and CDR2 is SVGIG (reference sequence). Trimming took 3 bases from V and 0 from J, leaving 12 bases between them. There are 14 residues in the CDR3. In nucleotides, the CDR3 is TGTGCCTGGAGCCCTGGCGGAAGCTCCTACGAGCAGTACTTC. This encodes CAWSPGGSSYEQYF.

V usage is TRBV27 and J usage is TRBJ2-3, with D possibly matching TRBD2 (5 bases). This CDR3 region has 12 residues. Trimming pared 4 bases from V and 8 bases from J, leaving 10 bases between. Germline V gene lookup returns CDR1 MNHEY and CDR2 SMNVEV (reference sequence). CDR3 nucleotides: TGTGCCAGCAGTTCCACGGCGGGTACGCAGTATTTT. Amino acids: CASSSTAGTQYF.

The chain couples TRBV5-1 to TRBJ2-2, with D maybe TRBD1 (5 bases). Per the germline V gene, CDR1 is SGHRS and CDR2 is YFSETQ. Deletions cut 0 bases from V and 1 base from J, with 10 bases between. The CDR3 contains 16 residues. For the CDR3, the DNA is TGCGCCAGCAGCTTGGCCCCACAGGAGAACACCGGGGAGCTGTTTTTT. Translating gives CASSLAPQENTGELFF.

The chain has TRBV7-8 and TRBJ2-1, with D perhaps TRBD1 (8 bases). The CDR3 is 16 residues long. The V end was cut by 5 bases, the J end by 3 bases, with 17 bases between. Germline CDR1 and CDR2: SGHVS and FQNEAQ. CDR3 protein: CASSPNRGGGYNEQFF. CDR3 DNA: TGTGCCAGCAGCCCCAACAGGGGGGGAGGCTACAATGAGCAGTTCTTC.

The chain has TRBV7-2 and TRBJ2-2; 8 bases match TRBD1. The J segment lost 7 bases and the V segment lost 1 base, leaving 8 bases of the junction unmatched. The CDR3 has 16 amino acids. Per the germline V gene, CDR1 is SGHTA and CDR2 is FQGNSA. The CDR3 here is CASSLGARGLNGELFF. CDR3 DNA sequence: TGTGCCAGCAGCTTAGGTGCCAGGGGGCTAAACGGGGAGCTGTTTTTT.